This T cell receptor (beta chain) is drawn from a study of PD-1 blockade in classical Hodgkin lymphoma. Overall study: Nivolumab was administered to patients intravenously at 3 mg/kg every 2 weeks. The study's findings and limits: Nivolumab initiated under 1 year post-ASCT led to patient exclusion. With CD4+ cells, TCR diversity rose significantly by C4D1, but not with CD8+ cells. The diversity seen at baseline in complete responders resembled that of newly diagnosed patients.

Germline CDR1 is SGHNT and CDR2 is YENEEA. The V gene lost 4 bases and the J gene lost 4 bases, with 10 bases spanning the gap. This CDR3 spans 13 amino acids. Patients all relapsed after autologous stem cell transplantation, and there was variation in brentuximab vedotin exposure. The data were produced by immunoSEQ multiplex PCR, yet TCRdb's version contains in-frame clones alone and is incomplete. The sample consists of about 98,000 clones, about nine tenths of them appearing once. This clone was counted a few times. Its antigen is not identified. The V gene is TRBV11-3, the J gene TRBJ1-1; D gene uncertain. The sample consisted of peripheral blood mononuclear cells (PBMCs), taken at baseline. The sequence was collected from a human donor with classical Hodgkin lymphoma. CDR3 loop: CASSSGYGTEAFF. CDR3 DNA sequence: TGTGCCAGCAGCTCAGGTTACGGCACTGAAGCTTTCTTT.